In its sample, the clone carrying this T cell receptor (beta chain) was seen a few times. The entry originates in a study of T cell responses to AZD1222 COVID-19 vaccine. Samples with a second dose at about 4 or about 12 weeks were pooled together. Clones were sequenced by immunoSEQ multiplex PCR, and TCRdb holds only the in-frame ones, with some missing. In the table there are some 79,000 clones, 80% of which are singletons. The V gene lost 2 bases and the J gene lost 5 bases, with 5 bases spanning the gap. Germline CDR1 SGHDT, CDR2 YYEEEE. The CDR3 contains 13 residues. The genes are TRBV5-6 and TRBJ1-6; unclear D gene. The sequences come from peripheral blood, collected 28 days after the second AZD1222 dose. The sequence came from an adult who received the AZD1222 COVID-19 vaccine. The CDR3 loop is CASSFGDNSPLHF. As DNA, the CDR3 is TGTGCCAGCAGCTTCGGGGATAATTCACCCCTCCACTTT.